This passage covers 20 T cell receptor beta chains from one sample sequenced in a study of blood T cell repertoires in COVID-19. Using immunoSEQ multiplex PCR, the repertoire was profiled, and TCRdb retains in-frame clones only, with some absent. This repertoire shows around 320,000 clones, approximately 90% found once; its top ten account for 3% to 5%. Sequenced: PBMCs or T cells enriched from blood (not recorded which). These receptors were obtained from a woman aged 30 to 39 who had been exposed to COVID-19.

The count of this clone is one. This chain uses TRBV7-3 with TRBJ2-1; TRBD2 might be the D (7 bases). CDR1 and CDR2 from the germline V gene are SGHTA and FQGTGA. The CDR3 totals 16 residues. Trimming pared 5 bases from V and 5 bases from J, leaving 19 bases between. DNA of the CDR3: TGTGCCAGCAGCCTCGGTGGTGCGGGGGCCCACAATGAGCAGTTCTTC. Encoded protein: CASSLGGAGAHNEQFF.

This chain uses TRBV4-2 with TRBJ2-3, with D possibly TRBD1 on 5 matching bases. This CDR3 region has 17 residues. Germline V gene lookup returns CDR1 LGHNA and CDR2 YNFKEQ. V lost 0 bases and J lost 2, with 15 bases in between. This CDR3 reads CASSQESSGHSTDTQYF. As DNA, the CDR3 is TGTGCCAGCAGCCAAGAATCATCCGGACACTCCACAGATACGCAGTATTTT.

The V gene is TRBV11-2, the J gene TRBJ2-7; 7 positions agree with TRBD1. With 1 base clipped from V and 3 bases from J, the junction kept 3 bases outside the gene matches. The CDR3 spans 14 residues. Germline V gene sequence: CDR1 SGHAT, CDR2 FQNNGV. The CDR3 bases are TGTGCCAGCAGCTTAGTGGGACAGATCTACGAGCAGTACTTC. Translation: CASSLVGQIYEQYF.

V gene TRBV18 combines with J gene TRBJ1-4; 7 nucleotides align to TRBD1. The CDR3 is 18 residues long. Germline V lookup: CDR1 KGHSH, CDR2 LQKENI. The ends lost 2 bases at V and 0 bases at J; junction bases unmatched: 9. CDR3 loop: CASSPNRGKVATNEKLFF. The CDR3 DNA reads TGTGCCAGCTCACCAAACAGGGGAAAGGTGGCAACTAATGAAAAACTGTTTTTT.

The chain couples TRBV24-1 to TRBJ1-1; TRBD1 might be the D (6 bases). The CDR3 runs 14 residues. V was shortened by 6 bases and J by 6 bases, with 16 bases between the two germline ends. Per the germline V gene, CDR1 is KGHDR and CDR2 is SFDVKD. This CDR3 reads CATSTGTLPAEAFF. CDR3 coding DNA: TGTGCCACCAGTACAGGGACGCTCCCCGCTGAAGCTTTCTTT.

J is TRBJ1-2 and V is TRBV9; TRBD1 agrees at 7 bases. The CDR3 has 13 residues. The V gene's germline CDR1 is SGDLS and CDR2 YYNGEE. The V and J ends lost 4 bases and 5 bases, in that order; junction bases with no gene match: 5. The CDR3 loop reads CASSHSRGYGYTF. The DNA of the CDR3 is TGTGCCAGCAGCCATTCCAGGGGGTATGGCTACACCTTC.

The chain employs TRBV5-5 and TRBJ1-2; no reliable D call. The CDR3 is 17 amino acids. Trimming shortened V by 0 bases and J by 4 bases, and 19 bases separated the two germline ends. Germline CDR1 SGHKS, CDR2 YYEKEE (reference sequence). As DNA, the CDR3 is TGTGCCAGCAGCTTGGGTAGAACAGCCCTAATTGGCTATGGCTACACCTTC. This translates into CASSLGRTALIGYGYTF. The full variable domain, rest sourced from reference TRBV5-5 and TRBJ1-2, is DAGVTQSPTHLIKTRGQQVTLRCSPISGHKSVSWYQQVLGQGPQFIFQYYEKEERGRGNFPDRFSARQFPNYSSELNVNALLLGDSALYLCASSLGRTALIGYGYTFGSGTRLTVV.

This clone was picked up a small number of times. The chain employs TRBV29-1 and TRBJ1-1; weak D call: TRBD1 (5 bases). With 6 bases removed from V and 1 base from J, the gap between germline ends came to 12 bases. In germline, CDR1 is SQVTM, CDR2 ANQGSEA. The CDR3 has 13 residues. CDR3 DNA: TGCAGCGTCCGGAGCGGGGGGAACACTGAAGCTTTCTTT. This sequence encodes CSVRSGGNTEAFF.

The rearrangement links TRBV3-1 (or the pseudogene TRBV3-2) to TRBJ1-2, with D hard to call. V lost 2 bases to trimming and J lost 4 bases, with 5 bases between them. The CDR3 loop spans 12 amino acids. CDR1 and CDR2 (germline): LGHDT, YNNKEL (reference sequence). This CDR3 is CASSQPFYGYTF. The CDR3 coding sequence is TGTGCCAGCAGCCAACCCTTCTATGGCTACACCTTC.

V is TRBV5-1 and J is TRBJ2-2; D possibly corresponds to TRBD2 (6 bases). This CDR3 is built from 17 residues. V shed 4 bases and J shed 2 bases, with 18 bases lying between them. The germline CDR1 and CDR2 sequences are SGHRS and YFSETQ. CDR3 protein: CASSGGPSEGNTGELFF. For the CDR3, the DNA is TGCGCCAGCAGCGGGGGACCTAGCGAAGGAAACACCGGGGAGCTGTTTTTT.

The chain couples TRBV6-5 to TRBJ1-1; D gene uncertain. This CDR3 comprises 16 residues. Germline lookup yields CDR1 MNHEY and CDR2 SVGAGI. Trimming pared 0 bases from V and 0 bases from J, leaving 11 bases between. This CDR3 reads CASSYSGEGLNTEAFF. The CDR3 DNA reads TGTGCCAGCAGTTACTCCGGGGAGGGTTTGAACACTGAAGCTTTCTTT.

The chain combines TRBV18 with TRBJ1-2, with a tentative D call TRBD1 (5 bases). Trimming left V 3 bases short and J 4 bases short, with 12 bases between. The CDR3 contains 14 residues. Looked up from germline, CDR1 is KGHSH and CDR2 is LQKENI. CDR3 protein: CASSPTDSSYGYTF. Written as DNA, the CDR3 is TGTGCCAGCTCACCTACCGACAGCAGCTATGGCTACACCTTC.

The V and J genes are TRBV11-2 and TRBJ1-6; unclear D gene. This CDR3 has 14 amino acids. V lost 2 bases and J lost 6, with 8 bases in between. Germline V gene sequence: CDR1 SGHAT, CDR2 FQNNGV. CDR3 loop: CASSLKQLNSPLHF. DNA for the CDR3: TGTGCCAGCAGCTTAAAACAGCTTAATTCACCCCTCCACTTT.

The rearrangement links TRBV19 to TRBJ2-2, with TRBD1 matching 9 bases. CDR3 length: 14 residues. The germline CDR1 and CDR2 sequences are LNHDA and SQIVND (reference sequence). With 6 bases clipped from V and 6 bases from J, the junction kept 5 bases outside the gene matches. The CDR3 loop is CASSGTGWAGELFF. CDR3 coding DNA: TGTGCCAGTAGCGGGACAGGGTGGGCCGGGGAGCTGTTTTTT.

The chain uses TRBV5-4 and TRBJ2-3, with D possibly TRBD1 on 8 matching bases. Germline CDR1 is SGHNT and CDR2 is YYREEE (reference sequence). This CDR3 contains 15 residues. Trimming pared 4 bases from V and 6 bases from J, leaving 18 bases between. The CDR3 loop reads CASSRGDRSGDTQYF. CDR3 DNA: TGTGCCAGCAGCCGGGGGGACAGGAGTGGGGATACGCAGTATTTT.

This clone has only a few counts. The chain recombines TRBV7-2 with TRBJ2-2; 11 nucleotides agree with TRBD2. This CDR3 contains 18 residues. Looked up from germline, CDR1 is SGHTA and CDR2 is FQGNSA. Trimming at V came to 1 base and at J to 1 base, leaving 5 bases not matched to a gene. In DNA form, the CDR3 reads TGTGCCAGCAGCTTAGTATCCCTAGCGGGGGGGAACACCGGGGAGCTGTTTTTT. This sequence encodes CASSLVSLAGGNTGELFF.

The rearrangement joins TRBV12-3 or TRBV12-4 to TRBJ1-2; D ambiguous. The CDR3 totals 12 residues. The V gene lost 6 bases and the J gene lost 4 bases, with 9 bases spanning the gap. The CDR3 spells CASSRRSYGYTF. DNA for the CDR3: TGTGCCAGCAGCAGGAGGAGCTATGGCTACACCTTC.

The J gene is TRBJ1-4, the V gene TRBV6-4; 10 nucleotides agree with TRBD1. This CDR3 has 17 residues. Germline V gives CDR1 MRHNA, CDR2 SNTAGT. The V segment lost 7 bases and the J segment 6 bases; nucleotides outside the gene matches: 14. CDR3 DNA: TGTGCCAGCAAGGATTTTAAGGGAGGACAGGGGGATGAAAAACTGTTTTTT. It encodes CASKDFKGGQGDEKLFF.

This clone is a singleton in its sample. The rearrangement links TRBV7-9 to TRBJ1-2; D perhaps matches TRBD1 (5 bases). Germline assignment: CDR1 SEHNR and CDR2 FQNEAQ (reference sequence). Between the trimmed V and J ends, which lost 5 bases and 6 bases, there was a span of 16 bases. This CDR3 is built from 14 residues. The CDR3 DNA sequence: TGTGCCAGCAGCCACGGGGGTGGGATCGATGGCTACACCTTC. The encoded protein is CASSHGGGIDGYTF.

Written as DNA, the CDR3 is TGTGCCAGCAGCTTAGGGACTAGCGGGGGCTACAATGAGCAGTTCTTC. Its translation is CASSLGTSGGYNEQFF. This sequence joins TRBV7-2 and TRBJ2-1; 13 bases are shared with TRBD2. V dropped 1 base and J dropped 3; count of bases not matched to a gene: 0. Germline CDR1 is SGHTA and CDR2 is FQGNSA. The CDR3 is 16 residues long.